This paragraph reports one TCR beta chain. The table lists this clone with a few counts. Its antigen remains unidentified. No base-level quality is on record; no much larger clone is a single base apart. Other DNA sequences in this sample translate to the same CDR3. The CDR3, cysteine through phenylalanine, is 13 amino acids long. Only CDR3 DNA is held: 39 bases, read in frame from base 1. As encoded in the germline V gene, CDR1 is SGHAT while CDR2 is FQNNGV. Trimming costs V 1 base and J 2 bases, and their ends lie 6 bases apart. These data are taken from a study of shared clonotypes between healthy human individuals (dated by TCRdb to between 2020 and 2021). In the study overall: The cohort included a few men and a couple of women between 18 and 49 years of age. Per donor, three plates each were used for CD4 naive and CD4 memory, two for CD8 naive, and one for CD8 memory. To estimate repertoire size and how much clonotype sharing occurs between individuals, the study deeply sequenced the blood TCR repertoires of a handful of healthy adults. To increase sequencing depth and limit assay-specific biases, different laboratories used diverse techniques to prepare libraries and sequence TCR repertoires. Each donor's leukapheresis produced roughly between roughly 0.85 and 9.5 billion PBMCs.

CD8 naive samples were obtained by positive selection for CCR7 among CD45RO-negative cells, yielding a CD45RA+CCR7+ population from which TemRA cells were excluded. The donors were healthy, HIV-negative adults with no recently reported acute infections or vaccinations. Every donor was a Caucasian adult residing in Nashville, Tennessee, USA. After blood collection by leukapheresis, PBMCs were isolated using Ficoll-Histopaque density gradient centrifugation and then cryopreserved in the vapor phase of liquid nitrogen. Analytical flow cytometry was used to check the purity and quantity of each magnetically sorted T cell population. From each sorted fraction, genomic DNA was isolated and quantified by UV absorbance on a Nanodrop 2000c. Using the deep immunoSEQ assay, TCR CDR3 regions were amplified from genomic DNA by multiplex PCR. For each cell subset, the extracted genomic DNA was distributed evenly across all wells of several immunoSEQ 96-well plates, and each plate served as one replicate. For sorted subsets, about 220 ng of genomic DNA, equivalent to about 30,000 T cell genomes, went into each replicate PCR. Purified libraries were quantified with a Qubit 3.0 fluorometer, sized on a Bioanalyzer 2100, and re-quantified with the KAPA Library Quantification kit. A separate single-read 150-cycle Illumina NextSeq 550 flow cell was used to sequence each immunoSEQ 96-well plate. From the authors' description of their analysis: The immunoSEQ output contained only junctional sequences without quality scores, so filtering could not match that applied to full-length reads. Sequences were annotated with PyIR, a Python wrapper for IgBLAST v1.9, and V/J genes and CDR3 were assigned using IMGT germline references. Any read was removed if the V/J assignment was weak (E-value above 1e-6), the CDR3 was missing, or the read contained stop codons, out-of-frame junctions, or ambiguous translated residues. V3J clonotypes were defined as sequences sharing an identical inferred V gene, J gene, and CDR3 amino acid sequence. To compute the percentage overlap between repertoires, the number of shared unique clonotypes was divided by the size of the smaller repertoire. Repertoire richness was assessed with RTK rarefaction, the Chao1 estimator, and Recon v2.1 estimates of unobserved clonotypes. OLGA was used to compute generation probabilities for all TCRbeta clonotypes that the gDNA method yielded from a few donors. This is the immuneACCESS table as TCRdb keeps it, with only in-frame sequences that have V and J called. A part of the clones is gone; compared with another copy, unresolved V genes explain less than half, and the rest is unexplained. V, J and clone size were drawn from that table, and D and trimming were deduced from the DNA. The table for this sample lists about 590,000 clones; nearly 97% of them were counted only once. The ten top clones hold around 0.11% of the sample.

On the study overall, not on this receptor specifically: Across a handful of donors, roughly 5% of naive CD4, 3% to 3.5% of naive CD8, 2% to 2.5% of memory CD4, and approximately 0.4% of memory CD8 clonotypes were shared. Pairwise subsampling indicated that sequencing depth was expected to affect the degree of clonotype sharing among donors. Incomplete sequencing was indicated by rarefaction of sorted-subset datasets, despite the large sequencing depth. The genetic and exposure-history diversity represented was limited by the small number of donors. Naive subsets generally had larger estimated clonotype richness than memory subsets. Compared with non-shared clonotypes, clonotypes shared by all four sorted-subset donors had higher generation probabilities. Sampling was restricted to blood, and TCR repertoires in tissue are likely to differ from TCR repertoires in blood.

Sample: naive CD8+ T cells sorted from blood. The cell subset or site label for this specimen denotes: CD45RA+CCR7+. Rearrangement joined TRBV11-2 to TRBJ2-7, with the D gene uncertain. This TCR derives from a woman in her twenties or thirties in good health. Read as DNA, the sequence is TGTGCCAGCAGCTTAGCTGGGGCCTACGAGCAGTACTTC. This is translated as CASSLAGAYEQYF. The CDR3, completed at both ends by the reference TRBV11-2 and TRBJ2-7 genes, gives the full variable domain EAGVAQSPRYKIIEKRQSVAFWCNPISGHATLYWYQQILGQGPKLLIQFQNNGVVDDSQLPKDRFSAERLKGVDSTLKIQPAKLEDSAVYLCASSLAGAYEQYFGPGTRLTVT.